This T cell receptor beta chain was captured by sequencing in a study of identical twins. This CDR3 region has 14 residues. Trimming pared 4 bases from V and 2 bases from J, leaving 13 bases between. Looked up from germline, CDR1 is SGDLS and CDR2 is YYNGEE. TCRdb re-called the 5' RACE reads with MiXCR, one entry per CDR3 protein. The table lists hundreds of thousands of distinct CDR3 sequences, roughly 8% of them singletons. Every one of the donors was a healthy Caucasian. The sample was also reused in another study, on yellow fever vaccine responses in identical twins.

The TCR comes from a woman aged 18-30 years in good health. V is TRBV9 and J is TRBJ2-7; TRBD2 might be the D (6 bases). Input material: PBMCs. CDR3 nucleotides: TGTGCCAGCAGCCCCATGACTAGTCCCTACGAGCAGTACTTC. This codes for CASSPMTSPYEQYF.